These T cell receptor beta chains were read from a single sample in a study of technical replicates of blood from a handful of donors. This table comes from immunoSEQ multiplex PCR, and its TCRdb copy is limited to in-frame clones, with some not included. The sample yields tens of thousands of clones, nearly 95% seen once. The sample taken for sequencing was T cells isolated from PBMCs. The receptors come from a human donor in good health. CDR3s include the opening cysteine and the closing phenylalanine or tryptophan. A D gene is named only where the DNA matches it firmly. A row's size may be missing; if present it is once, few, many or a size class.

V	J	D	size	DNA	CDR3
TRBV19	TRBJ2-7	.	.	TGTGCCAGTAGTATAGCTAGAGGCTCCTACGAGCAGTACTTC	CASSIARGSYEQYF
TRBV11-3	TRBJ2-1	TRBD2	once	TGTGCCAGCAGCGGATCCGGGACTAGCGGGAATGAGCAGTTCTTC	CASSGSGTSGNEQFF
TRBV9	TRBJ2-7	TRBD2	.	TGTGCCAGCACTCCCGGCGGGCTAGCGGTCTACGAGCAGTACTTC	CASTPGGLAVYEQYF
TRBV27	TRBJ2-3	TRBD2	.	TGTGCCAGCAGTTCAACAGCGGGAGGGCCGCGCACAGATACGCAGTATTTT	CASSSTAGGPRTDTQYF
TRBV19	TRBJ1-1	.	.	TGTGCCAGTAAAGGGGCGGTGAACACTGAAGCTTTCTTT	CASKGAVNTEAFF
TRBV7-9	TRBJ1-1	.	few	TGTGCCAGCAGCTTTTTAGCGCCTGAAGCTTTCTTT	CASSFLAPEAFF
TRBV6-5	TRBJ1-1	.	few	TGTGCCAGCAGTTCCCGTAATGAAGCTTTCTTT	CASSSRNEAFF
TRBV5-1	TRBJ2-2	TRBD1	.	TGCGCCAGCAGCTCGGGACAGGGAGACGGGGAGCTGTTTTTT	CASSSGQGDGELFF
TRBV27	TRBJ2-2	.	.	TGTGCCATCGGACAGAACACCGGGGAGCTGTTTTTT	CAIGQNTGELFF
TRBV6-5	TRBJ1-2	.	.	TGTGCCAGCAGTAACGAGGGAAATCCAATCTATGGCTACACCTTC	CASSNEGNPIYGYTF
TRBV9	TRBJ2-7	TRBD2	.	TGTGCCAGCAGCTCCACTAGCGGGAGTCGCGAGCAGTACTTC	CASSSTSGSREQYF
TRBV19	TRBJ2-7	.	.	TGTGCCAGTAGCGGTAGGACTAACACTCCCTACGAGCAGTACTTC	CASSGRTNTPYEQYF
TRBV6-5	TRBJ1-2	.	.	TGTGCCAGCAGTCCCGGTGGCGGAGGGTATGGCTACACCTTC	CASSPGGGGYGYTF